The 18 T cell receptor beta chains listed next were all sequenced from one sample in a study of blood T cell repertoires in COVID-19. TCRdb's copy holds only in-frame clones and misses some; the assay was immunoSEQ multiplex PCR. The sample has 150,000 to 180,000 clones; approximately 80% are singletons. Source material: peripheral blood. The source is a man aged 55 to 69 with acute or convalescent COVID-19.

V usage is TRBV5-1 and J usage is TRBJ2-7; 7 bases fit TRBD2. Trimming took 4 bases from V and 0 from J; bases not matched to a gene: 4. Germline V gives CDR1 SGHRS, CDR2 YFSETQ. The CDR3 loop spans 14 amino acids. The CDR3 loop reads CASSRSGPSYEQYF. CDR3 DNA: TGCGCCAGCAGCCGTAGCGGGCCCTCCTACGAGCAGTACTTC.

The V call is TRBV15, the J call TRBJ1-1; the D gene is possibly TRBD1 (5 bases). The germline gives CDR1 LNHNV, CDR2 YYDKDF (reference sequence). Between the trimmed V and J ends, which lost 3 bases and 1 base, there was a span of 15 bases. The CDR3 length is 16 residues. CDR3 in amino acids: CATSSLREGRNTEAFF. Written as DNA, the CDR3 is TGTGCCACCAGCAGTCTCCGGGAGGGACGGAACACTGAAGCTTTCTTT. Looking up the rest from reference TRBV15 and TRBJ1-1 gives the full variable domain: DAMVIQNPRYQVTQFGKPVTLSCSQTLNHNVMYWYQQKSSQAPKLLFHYYDKDFNNEADTPDNFQSRRPNTSFCFLDIRSPGLGDTAMYLCATSSLREGRNTEAFFGQGTRLTVV.

The CDR3 spells CATGTIPPQYF. CDR3 sequence (DNA): TGTGCCACCGGGACTATACCGCCGCAGTACTTC. This chain joins TRBV24-1 and TRBJ2-7, with 7 bases lining up with TRBD2. The CDR3 contains 11 residues. In germline, CDR1 is KGHDR, CDR2 SFDVKD. The trim removed 9 bases at V and 9 bases at J, leaving 7 bases unmatched.

This chain connects TRBV7-8 to TRBJ2-7, with D possibly being TRBD1 (5 bases). CDR1 SGHVS and CDR2 FQNEAQ come from the germline V gene. V was pared by 3 bases and J by 3 bases, with 15 bases between. The CDR3 contains 15 residues. CDR3 sequence (DNA): TGTGCCAGCAGCTTGGTGGGGCAGTCGGACTACGAGCAGTACTTC. This gives the protein CASSLVGQSDYEQYF.

The chain uses TRBV7-2 and TRBJ2-1, with 9 bases matching TRBD2. V lost 6 bases to trimming and J lost 0 bases; unmatched junction nucleotides: 6. Germline V gene sequence: CDR1 SGHTA, CDR2 FQGNSA. The CDR3 sequence is 16 residues long. The CDR3 region has the DNA TGTGCCAGCAGACCTAGCGGGGTCAGCTCCTACAATGAGCAGTTCTTC. It translates to CASRPSGVSSYNEQFF.

This chain joins TRBV2 and TRBJ2-1; 8 bases agree with TRBD1. The CDR3 spans 14 residues. The V gene end was trimmed by 6 bases and the J gene end by 7 bases; junction bases not matched to a gene: 8. Looked up from germline, CDR1 is SNHLY and CDR2 is FYNNEI. In nucleotides, the CDR3 is TGTGCCAGCAGCGGACAGGGTGGGGGGAATGAGCAGTTCTTC. It specifies CASSGQGGGNEQFF.

This chain links TRBV12-5 with TRBJ2-3, with 9 positions matching TRBD1. This CDR3 contains 12 residues. Per the germline V gene, CDR1 is LGHNT and CDR2 is FRNRAP. The J segment lost 9 bases and the V segment lost 6 bases, leaving 4 bases of the junction unmatched. This CDR3 is CASGLGQGTQYF. The DNA of the CDR3 is TGTGCTAGTGGGCTCGGACAGGGGACGCAGTATTTT.

The chain employs TRBV2 and TRBJ1-2; weak D call: TRBD1 (6 bases). Germline V gene data show CDR1 as SNHLY and CDR2 as FYNNEI. The CDR3 loop spans 14 amino acids. Trimming shortened V by 4 bases and J by 5 bases, and 14 bases separated the two germline ends. Written as DNA, the CDR3 is TGTGCCAGCAGTGGCCTGACAGGATCGTATGGCTACACCTTC. Protein sequence: CASSGLTGSYGYTF.

The rearrangement uses TRBV2 and TRBJ2-7; TRBD2 might be the D (5 bases). Germline V gene lookup returns CDR1 SNHLY and CDR2 FYNNEI. Trimming removed 2 bases at V and 0 bases at J, with 26 bases between. This CDR3 comprises 20 residues. The CDR3 protein is CASSELAPRPYSSASYEQYF. As DNA, the CDR3 is TGTGCCAGCAGTGAACTAGCCCCGAGACCCTACTCAAGTGCCTCCTACGAGCAGTACTTC.

CDR3 bases: TGTGCCAGCAGTTCTGGACTAGCGGGGCCATCCACCGATACGCAGTATTTT. Translating it yields CASSSGLAGPSTDTQYF. The rearrangement joins TRBV6-2 or TRBV6-3 to TRBJ2-3, with 12 bases fitting TRBD2. The CDR3 runs 17 residues. Germline loops: CDR1 MNHEY, CDR2 SVGEGT. Unmatched junction bases numbered 11, after V lost 4 bases and J lost 6 bases.

This sequence joins TRBV7-2 and TRBJ2-3; tentatively, D is TRBD2 (6 bases). Per the germline V gene, CDR1 is SGHTA and CDR2 is FQGNSA. The CDR3 contains 14 residues. The V end lost 5 bases, the J end lost 4 bases, and 13 bases lay between the germline ends. CDR3 coding DNA: TGTGCCAGCAGCGCAGGGATAGCGGCAGATACGCAGTATTTT. This sequence encodes CASSAGIAADTQYF.

This chain uses TRBV9 with TRBJ2-7, with D unclear. The CDR3 has 14 amino acids. The germline V and J ends were trimmed by 0 bases and 2 bases, with 9 bases remaining between them. Germline-derived CDR1 and CDR2 are SGDLS and YYNGEE. This CDR3 is CASSVDHRPYEQYF. Here the CDR3 DNA reads TGTGCCAGCAGCGTAGATCACAGACCCTACGAGCAGTACTTC.

This clone was observed a handful of times. V usage is TRBV18 and J usage is TRBJ1-4; 9 nucleotides line up with TRBD1. The V gene's germline CDR1 is KGHSH and CDR2 LQKENI. The CDR3 covers 16 residues. J lost 5 bases, V lost 4 bases, and 8 bases had no gene match. The DNA for the CDR3 is TGTGCCAGCTCACGGGAGACAGGGGGTATAAATGAAAAACTGTTTTTT. Amino acid sequence: CASSRETGGINEKLFF.

The CDR3 DNA is TGTGCCAGTAGTATATTAGCAGGACAGGGGAGCTACGAGCAGTACTTC. Its translation: CASSILAGQGSYEQYF. The V gene is TRBV19, the J gene TRBJ2-7; 9 nucleotides agree with TRBD1. V lost 2 bases and J lost 3; bases outside the gene matches: 8. Germline V gives CDR1 LNHDA, CDR2 SQIVND (reference sequence). The CDR3 runs 16 residues. The full variable domain, rest sourced from reference TRBV19 and TRBJ2-7, is DGGITQSPKYLFRKEGQNVTLSCEQNLNHDAMYWYRQDPGQGLRLIYYSQIVNDFQKGDIAEGYSVSREKKESFPLTVTSAQKNPTAFYLCASSILAGQGSYEQYFGPGTRLTVT.

The V call is TRBV24-1, the J call TRBJ2-5; 7 bases map to TRBD1. The CDR3 length is 14 residues. V shed 11 bases and J 2 bases; nucleotides not matched to a gene: 10. Germline CDR1 KGHDR, CDR2 SFDVKD. CDR3 nucleotide sequence: TGTGCCAACCCCCGACAGGGTCCTCAAGAGACCCAGTACTTC. Amino acids: CANPRQGPQETQYF.

Comment on this clone: An end of the junction differs from the germline gene, which may be a read error. The rearrangement joins TRBV12-3 or TRBV12-4 to TRBJ1-1; D ambiguous. The CDR3 has 10 residues. In DNA, the CDR3 is TGTGCCAGCAGCCGCCGGCGGGTGTGGTTT. This gives the protein CASSRRRVWF.

The chain combines TRBV7-9 with TRBJ1-1, with TRBD1 as a possible D gene (5 bases). This CDR3 is 14 amino acids long. V was pared by 3 bases and J by 1 base, with 9 bases between. Per germline, CDR1 SEHNR and CDR2 FQNEAQ (reference sequence). CDR3 DNA sequence: TGTGCCAGCAGCTTCCGGACACCGAACACTGAAGCTTTCTTT. Its protein product is CASSFRTPNTEAFF.

The chain recombines TRBV12-3 or TRBV12-4 with TRBJ2-1, with D possibly being TRBD1 (5 bases). The ends were cut back, 7 bases at V and 7 bases at J, with 11 bases in the middle. This CDR3 has 12 amino acids. Here the CDR3 DNA reads TGTGCCAGCACAATAGACAGAAATGAGCAGTTCTTC. Its translation is CASTIDRNEQFF.